The 14 T cell receptor beta chains listed next were all sequenced from one sample in a study of blood T cell repertoires in COVID-19. The assay was immunoSEQ multiplex PCR, and TCRdb's table has in-frame clones only and misses some. The sample holds around 300,000 clones, about nine tenths seen once. The sample taken for sequencing was peripheral blood. Receptor source: a woman in her 30s with active or convalescent COVID-19.

In its sample, this clone was seen a few times. The chain links TRBV5-1 to TRBJ2-6; D uncertain. V was shortened by 4 bases and J by 1 base, with 9 bases between the two germline ends. CDR3 length equals 15 residues. Germline CDR1 is SGHRS and CDR2 is YFSETQ. In DNA, the CDR3 is TGCGCCAGCAGCCCCGGAGCTTCTGGGGCCAACGTCCTGACTTTC. Residues: CASSPGASGANVLTF.

This chain joins TRBV7-3 and TRBJ1-1; D not certain. The V and J ends lost 1 base and 0 bases respectively, with 9 bases between them. Germline V lookup: CDR1 SGHTA, CDR2 FQGTGA. The CDR3 is 15 residues long. DNA for the CDR3: TGTGCCAGCAGCTTAAGCGGCAGTATGAACACTGAAGCTTTCTTT. As protein: CASSLSGSMNTEAFF.

The chain links TRBV30 to TRBJ1-4; D remains unclear. The CDR3 runs to 13 residues. The V end lost 0 bases, the J end lost 5 bases, and 7 bases lay between the germline ends. Germline-derived CDR1 and CDR2 are GTSNPN and SVGIG (reference sequence). The CDR3 bases are TGTGCCTGGAGTGTCCTCTCCAATGAAAAACTGTTTTTT. This translates into CAWSVLSNEKLFF.

This clone showed up just once. CDR3 protein: CASSVSAGRSGANVLTF. The CDR3 DNA reads TGTGCCAGCAGCGTATCGGCAGGCCGCTCTGGGGCCAACGTCCTGACTTTC. V and J are TRBV9 and TRBJ2-6, with D unresolved. V was pared by 1 base and J by 0 bases, with 11 bases between. The germline V gene has CDR1 SGDLS and CDR2 YYNGEE. The CDR3 is 17 amino acids.

The J gene is TRBJ1-6, the V gene TRBV19; TRBD1 matches 8 bases. The germline V gene encodes CDR1 LNHDA and CDR2 SQIVND (reference sequence). The CDR3 extends over 15 amino acids. The V segment lost 4 bases and the J segment 5 bases; nucleotides outside the gene matches: 4. CDR3 protein: CASSSLDRDNSPLHF. The CDR3 bases are TGTGCCAGTAGTAGCCTGGACAGGGATAATTCACCCCTCCACTTT.

This chain uses TRBV29-1 with TRBJ1-4, with 7 bases that match TRBD1. CDR1 is SQVTM, CDR2 ANQGSEA, per germline. The ends lost 5 bases at V and 4 bases at J; junction bases unmatched: 7. There are 14 residues in the CDR3. The CDR3 here is CSVRQGYGNEKLFF. In nucleotides, the CDR3 is TGCAGCGTTCGACAGGGTTACGGTAATGAAAAACTGTTTTTT.

This clone appeared once. V is TRBV3-1 (or the pseudogene TRBV3-2) and J is TRBJ2-3, with 8 bases fitting TRBD2. Germline CDR1 reads LGHDT; CDR2 reads YNNKEL (reference sequence). Trimming removed 4 bases from V and 4 bases from J; junction bases left unmatched: 7. This CDR3 has 15 amino acids. The CDR3 is CASSLRGVRADTQYF. CDR3 nucleotides: TGTGCCAGCAGCCTGCGGGGGGTGCGGGCAGATACGCAGTATTTT.

This clone has a single count. The V call is TRBV6-4, the J call TRBJ2-3; 13 bases fit TRBD2. This CDR3 contains 15 residues. J gave up 4 bases and V 2 bases, and 0 bases lay outside the gene matches. Germline V lookup: CDR1 MRHNA, CDR2 SNTAGT. This CDR3 reads CASSDGTSGADTQYF. The CDR3 DNA follows: TGTGCCAGCAGTGACGGGACTAGCGGGGCAGATACGCAGTATTTT.

This chain links TRBV7-3 with TRBJ1-4, with 11 bases identical to TRBD1. V was clipped by 4 bases and J by 0 bases; unmatched bases: 7. The CDR3 is 18 residues long. Germline CDR1 and CDR2: SGHTA and FQGTGA. CDR3 in DNA: TGTGCCAGCAGCTCCTGGGACAGGGGGGAATCAACTAATGAAAAACTGTTTTTT. Its protein product is CASSSWDRGESTNEKLFF.

The CDR3 here is CASSVATGGVGYTF. CDR3 nucleotides: TGTGCCAGCAGCGTAGCTACGGGGGGCGTTGGCTACACCTTC. The genes are TRBV9 and TRBJ1-2; TRBD1 is a possible D gene (6 bases). CDR1 is SGDLS and CDR2 is YYNGEE in the germline V gene. The CDR3 sequence is 14 residues long. The V end was cut by 0 bases, the J end by 7 bases, with 13 bases between.

The rearrangement links TRBV7-2 to TRBJ2-1, with a tentative D call TRBD2 (6 bases). Between the trimmed V and J ends, which lost 5 bases and 2 bases, there was a span of 19 bases. Germline-derived CDR1 and CDR2 are SGHTA and FQGNSA. This CDR3 contains 17 residues. DNA of the CDR3: TGTGCCAGCAGCCCCCACTACCGGGGGTCGACCTACAATGAGCAGTTCTTC. Protein product: CASSPHYRGSTYNEQFF.

This clone appeared a single time. This chain joins TRBV5-6 and TRBJ2-5, with 7 bases lining up with TRBD2. Trimming took 3 bases from V and 4 from J; bases not matched to a gene: 6. Germline V lookup: CDR1 SGHDT, CDR2 YYEEEE. The CDR3 spans 14 residues. DNA for the CDR3: TGTGCCAGCAGCTCAACAGCGGGAAGAGAGACCCAGTACTTC. This codes for CASSSTAGRETQYF.

This sequence joins TRBV7-2 and TRBJ2-3, with 13 positions matching TRBD2. CDR1 is SGHTA, CDR2 FQGNSA, per germline. The CDR3 has 14 amino acids. The ends lost 5 bases at V and 6 bases at J; junction bases unmatched: 2. The CDR3 coding sequence is TGTGCCAGCAGCACTAGCGGGGGGGCCGATACGCAGTATTTT. Its protein product is CASSTSGGADTQYF. The entire variable domain, with the rest obtained from reference TRBV7-2 and TRBJ2-3, is as follows: GAGVSQSPSNKVTEKGKDVELRCDPISGHTALYWYRQSLGQGLEFLIYFQGNSAPDKSGLPSDRFSAERTGGSVSTLTIQRTQQEDSAVYLCASSTSGGADTQYFGPGTRLTVL.

V usage is TRBV5-4 and J usage is TRBJ2-2; D is perhaps TRBD2 (6 bases). Trimming cost V 0 bases and J 6 bases, with 12 bases left between them. This CDR3 region has 15 residues. Germline CDR1 is SGHNT and CDR2 is YYREEE (reference sequence). The CDR3 region is CASSLGGGVAGELFF. The CDR3 DNA sequence: TGTGCCAGCAGCTTGGGCGGAGGGGTAGCCGGGGAGCTGTTTTTT.